These 20 T cell receptor beta chains were all obtained from the same sample, sequenced in a study of T cell responses to AZD1222 COVID-19 vaccine listed by TCRdb under 2021. This sample's time point label indicates: baseline before first vaccination. The sample's treatment or condition label, decoded: meningococcal conjugate vaccine given as trial control. To prepare the library, the immunoSEQ multiplex PCR assay was applied. Held by TCRdb, this immuneACCESS table contains in-frame sequences only and omits some clones. Under half of the omission traces to an unresolved V gene where checked; the cause of the rest is unknown. This sample comprises 130,000 or so clones, about 89% of them detected only once. Around 10% of the sample belongs to the ten largest clones. The sequenced sample was peripheral blood, obtained on day 0 of MenACWY control vaccination. These receptors all stem from an adult in good health.

This chain joins TRBV7-2 and TRBJ2-7; D possibly corresponds to TRBD2 (5 bases). The CDR3 is 15 amino acids. CDR1 and CDR2 from the germline V gene are SGHTA and FQGNSA. The germline V and J ends were trimmed by 3 bases and 6 bases, with 18 bases remaining between them. The CDR3 nucleotides read TGTGCCAGCAGCTTGATGGGAGTTGAAGGGCTCGAGCAGTACTTC. This sequence encodes CASSLMGVEGLEQYF.

The V gene is TRBV4-2, the J gene TRBJ2-3, with no clear D. The CDR3 length is 14 residues. V lost 4 bases and J lost 2, with 10 bases in between. The germline V gene has CDR1 LGHNA and CDR2 YNFKEQ. DNA of the CDR3: TGTGCCAGCAGCCCCCTGGGGTCCACAGATACGCAGTATTTT. Residues: CASSPLGSTDTQYF.

The J gene is TRBJ2-7, the V gene TRBV6-2 or TRBV6-3; D is unclear. V was pared by 5 bases and J by 3 bases, with 5 bases between. Per the germline V gene, CDR1 is MNHEY and CDR2 is SVGEGT. CDR3 length: 11 residues. CDR3 bases: TGTGCCAGCAGTCATAACTACGAGCAGTACTTC. It encodes CASSHNYEQYF.

The chain recombines TRBV3-1 (or the pseudogene TRBV3-2) with TRBJ2-7; TRBD1 matches at 10 bases. The CDR3 has 16 residues. In germline, CDR1 is LGHDT, CDR2 YNNKEL (reference sequence). Losses at the gene ends were 2 bases for V and 2 bases for J; bases not matched to a gene: 6. The CDR3, as DNA: TGTGCCAGCAGCCAAAAAAGGGACAGGGGTCCCTACGAGCAGTACTTC. This encodes CASSQKRDRGPYEQYF.

This CDR3 is CAISERTLNNEQFF. In DNA, the CDR3 is TGTGCCATCAGTGAGCGGACACTCAACAATGAGCAGTTCTTC. This chain links TRBV10-3 with TRBJ2-1; tentative D call: TRBD1 (5 bases). Germline V gene data show CDR1 as ENHRY and CDR2 as SYGVKD. Trimming stripped 2 bases from V and 5 bases from J, with 10 bases between. The CDR3 consists of 14 residues.

The rearrangement links TRBV6-2 or TRBV6-3 to TRBJ2-7; 7 nucleotides agree with TRBD2. The CDR3 is made up of 16 amino acids. Germline V gene data show CDR1 as MNHEY and CDR2 as SVGEGT. The V and J ends lost 1 base and 0 bases, in that order; junction bases with no gene match: 6. DNA for the CDR3: TGTGCCAGCAGTTACTTCGGCGGGAGAGTCTCCTACGAGCAGTACTTC. It specifies CASSYFGGRVSYEQYF.

This clone has more than one count but fewer than ten. The chain is built from TRBV6-1 and TRBJ1-1; tentatively, D is TRBD1 (5 bases). This CDR3 region has 14 residues. Germline loops: CDR1 MNHNS, CDR2 SASEGT. With 3 bases removed from V and 1 base from J, the gap between germline ends came to 9 bases. The CDR3 DNA reads as TGTGCCAGCAGTGAGGGGACGGAGAACACTGAAGCTTTCTTT. This gives the protein CASSEGTENTEAFF.

This chain links TRBV6-2 or TRBV6-3 with TRBJ2-7, with 13 bases matching TRBD2. Germline loops: CDR1 MNHEY, CDR2 SVGEGT. The ends lost 4 bases at V and 5 bases at J; junction bases unmatched: 5. CDR3 length equals 15 residues. The CDR3 is CASSSGLAGRDEQYF. The CDR3 DNA is TGTGCCAGCAGTTCGGGACTAGCGGGAAGGGACGAGCAGTACTTC.

The chain has TRBV15 and TRBJ1-1, with 9 bases that match TRBD1. Germline V gene sequence: CDR1 LNHNV, CDR2 YYDKDF (reference sequence). J lost 4 bases, V lost 1 base, and 13 bases had no gene match. The CDR3 covers 18 residues. This CDR3 is CATSRAGGTGRGGTEAFF. The CDR3 DNA follows: TGTGCCACCAGCAGAGCGGGGGGGACAGGGCGGGGTGGCACTGAAGCTTTCTTT.

This chain joins TRBV6-5 and TRBJ1-5, with D possibly being TRBD1 (5 bases). The germline V gene has CDR1 MNHEY and CDR2 SVGAGI. V was shortened by 0 bases and J by 7 bases, with 7 bases between the two germline ends. This CDR3 is 13 amino acids long. CDR3 DNA sequence: TGTGCCAGCAGTTACTCGGAGGGGCAGCCCCAGCATTTT. Residues: CASSYSEGQPQHF.

The chain uses TRBV5-4 and TRBJ2-3; possibly TRBD1 or TRBD2 for D (5 bases each). This CDR3 region has 15 residues. V was trimmed by 3 bases and J by 0 bases, leaving 11 bases between them. Per germline, CDR1 SGHNT and CDR2 YYREEE (reference sequence). The CDR3 region has the DNA TGTGCCAGCAGCTGGTCCGGGGCTAGCACAGATACGCAGTATTTT. Amino acids: CASSWSGASTDTQYF.

The rearrangement links TRBV12-3 or TRBV12-4 to TRBJ1-2; D gene uncertain. Trimming shortened V by 2 bases and J by 4 bases, and 8 bases separated the two germline ends. This CDR3 contains 13 residues. CDR3 nucleotides: TGTGCCAGCAGTTTATTGGAGGGCTATGGCTACACCTTC. Encoded protein: CASSLLEGYGYTF.

The genes are TRBV6-5 and TRBJ2-5; D not certain. Germline-derived CDR1 and CDR2 are MNHEY and SVGAGI. The CDR3 contains 14 residues. Trimming took 4 bases from V and 2 from J, leaving 11 bases between them. The CDR3: CASSLSLGQETQYF. In DNA, the CDR3 is TGTGCCAGCAGTTTGTCCCTGGGGCAAGAGACCCAGTACTTC.

The rearrangement joins TRBV6-5 to TRBJ2-5; possible D gene TRBD2, 6 bases. Germline V CDR1 and CDR2: MNHEY, SVGAGI. CDR3 length: 11 amino acids. Trimming removed 8 bases from V and 5 bases from J, with 9 bases in between. The CDR3 here is CASSRGETQYF. Here the CDR3 DNA reads TGTGCCAGCTCCCGGGGGGAGACCCAGTACTTC.

V is TRBV7-2 and J is TRBJ2-7; tentatively, D is TRBD1 or TRBD2 (5 bases each). CDR1 is SGHTA and CDR2 is FQGNSA in the germline V gene. The length of the CDR3 is 14 residues. Between the trimmed V and J ends, which lost 6 bases and 0 bases, there was a span of 12 bases. As DNA, the CDR3 is TGTGCCAGCAGACGGGACGTTCACTCCTACGAGCAGTACTTC. It is translated as CASRRDVHSYEQYF.

The genes are TRBV6-5 and TRBJ2-1; no clear D. The germline V gene encodes CDR1 MNHEY and CDR2 SVGAGI. V lost 6 bases and J lost 7, with 7 bases in between. The CDR3 is 11 amino acids. The DNA of the CDR3 is TGTGCCAGCAGGGATAAAAATGAGCAGTTCTTC. Protein sequence: CASRDKNEQFF.

The chain links TRBV2 to TRBJ2-7, with D uncertain. V lost 1 base and J lost 7, with 8 bases in between. Germline V gene lookup returns CDR1 SNHLY and CDR2 FYNNEI. There are 12 residues in the CDR3. The CDR3 nucleotides are TGTGCCAGCAGTGAAGATACGGCGGAGCAGTACTTC. Translated: CASSEDTAEQYF.

The gene calls are TRBV5-4 and TRBJ1-2, with D hard to call. From germline, CDR1 is SGHNT and CDR2 YYREEE (reference sequence). The CDR3 runs to 15 residues. Trimming took off 0 bases at V and 7 bases at J, with 16 bases between the two ends. In nucleotides, the CDR3 is TGTGCCAGCAGCTTGGATACGGTTATAGGAAGTGGCTACACCTTC. Amino acid sequence: CASSLDTVIGSGYTF.

This clone was seen only a few times. This sequence joins TRBV3-1 (or the pseudogene TRBV3-2) and TRBJ2-1, with 13 bases matching TRBD2. Trimming removed 3 bases from V and 5 bases from J; junction bases left unmatched: 7. The germline V gene has CDR1 LGHDT and CDR2 YNNKEL (reference sequence). The CDR3 covers 17 residues. The DNA for the CDR3 is TGTGCCAGCAGCCAGTCCGGGACTAGCGGGGCGGACAATGAGCAGTTCTTC. It yields the protein CASSQSGTSGADNEQFF.

This clone was detected a few times. The rearrangement uses TRBV12-3 or TRBV12-4 and TRBJ2-1, with unresolved D. CDR3 length equals 13 residues. V lost 1 base and J lost 5, with 6 bases in between. In DNA, the CDR3 is TGTGCCAGCAGTTTAGGGCTAAACAATGAGCAGTTCTTC. It specifies CASSLGLNNEQFF.